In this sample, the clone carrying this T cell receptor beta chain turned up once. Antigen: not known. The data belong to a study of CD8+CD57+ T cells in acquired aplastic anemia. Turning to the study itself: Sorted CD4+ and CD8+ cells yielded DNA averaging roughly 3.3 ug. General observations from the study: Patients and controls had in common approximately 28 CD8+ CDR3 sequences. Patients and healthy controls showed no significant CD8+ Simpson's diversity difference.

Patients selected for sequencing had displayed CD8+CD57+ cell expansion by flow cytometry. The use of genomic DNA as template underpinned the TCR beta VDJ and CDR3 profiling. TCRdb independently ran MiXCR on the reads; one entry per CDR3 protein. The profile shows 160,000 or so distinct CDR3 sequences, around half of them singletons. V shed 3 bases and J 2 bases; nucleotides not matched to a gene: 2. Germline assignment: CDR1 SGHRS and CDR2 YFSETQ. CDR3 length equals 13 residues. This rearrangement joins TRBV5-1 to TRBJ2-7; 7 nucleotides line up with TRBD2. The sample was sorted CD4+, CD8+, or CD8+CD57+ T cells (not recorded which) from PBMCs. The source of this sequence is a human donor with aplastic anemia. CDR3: CASSYGLAYEQYF. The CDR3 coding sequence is TGCGCCAGCAGCTATGGACTAGCCTACGAGCAGTACTTC.